This T cell receptor (beta chain) was sequenced during a study of metastatic and nonmetastatic thyroid tumors. Looking at the study overall: Repertoires from blood and tumor or nodule tissue of malignant and benign thyroid patients were compared.

The CDR3 sequence is 15 residues long. CDR1 is SGHVT and CDR2 is SQSDAQ in the germline V gene. V lost 1 base, J lost 9 bases, and 9 bases stayed unmatched. This clone was counted once. TCRdb re-clonotyped the PCR reads through MiXCR. This table has about 93,000 clones, 12% appearing once. Each patient went into thyroid surgery without having received any treatment. The V and J genes are TRBV7-4 and TRBJ1-5; 7 positions agree with TRBD1. This receptor was obtained from a female donor with papillary thyroid cancer or a benign thyroid nodule (not recorded which). Some clones in this sample may be carry-over from other donors' samples. Sample: blood. The CDR3: CASSLEQGISLPQHF. The CDR3 region has the DNA TGTGCCAGCAGCTTAGAACAGGGGATTAGTCTGCCCCAGCATTTT.